This T cell receptor beta chain was documented in a study of beta chain features in type 1 diabetes. Study findings and constraints: TCRB CDR3s from Type 1 diabetes patients were moderately but significantly shorter in all four CD4+ subsets.

The single heparinised draw taken from each donor contained roughly 100 mL of blood on average. The V and J ends lost 5 bases and 2 bases respectively, with 13 bases between them. Looked up from germline, CDR1 is SGHVS and CDR2 is FNYEAQ. This CDR3 is 15 amino acids long. TCRB transcripts that were expressed got sequenced, as all of the isolated RNA had been reverse transcribed. This table comes from immunoSEQ multiplex PCR, and its TCRdb copy is limited to in-frame clones, with some not included. The sample lists 130,000 or so clones; around 10% were seen once. Points on this clone: Its antigen remains unidentified.

Sequenced: central memory CD4+ T cells from blood. The V and J genes are TRBV7-6 and TRBJ1-5; D gene uncertain. This receptor was obtained from a man in his thirties or forties with type 1 diabetes. CDR3 region: CASSLSGIGNQPQHF. The CDR3 DNA follows: TGTGCCAGCAGCCTTTCGGGTATTGGCAATCAGCCCCAGCATTTT.